One and the same sample provided the 5 T cell receptor beta chains below, sequenced in a study of T cell repertoires in cytomegalovirus infection. TCRdb analysed the reads with MiXCR anew, one entry per CDR3 protein. The table has hundreds of thousands of distinct CDR3 sequences, less than 35% seen once. No antigen is known for these receptors. The sequencing here drew on cultured CD8+ T cells from PBMCs, taken from culture after CMV antigen stimulation. Source of these receptors: a human donor in good health (CMV status not recorded). Some clones in this sample may be carry-over from other donors' samples.

This clonotype was found a few times. The chain carries TRBV6-5 and TRBJ2-1, with D possibly TRBD2 on 5 matching bases. The CDR3 consists of 16 residues. V was cut by 2 bases and J by 4 bases, with 15 bases left in between. Germline V CDR1 and CDR2: MNHEY, SVGAGI. The CDR3 region is CASSYGSLERYNEQFF. CDR3 nucleotide sequence: TGTGCCAGCAGTTACGGTTCACTAGAAAGATACAATGAGCAGTTCTTC.

V gene TRBV2 combines with J gene TRBJ1-1; D is perhaps TRBD1 (5 bases). CDR1 and CDR2 from the germline V gene are SNHLY and FYNNEI. The CDR3 is made up of 12 amino acids. Between the trimmed V and J ends, which lost 8 bases and 6 bases, there was a span of 13 bases. CDR3: CASAGRLPEAFF. CDR3 coding DNA: TGTGCCAGCGCAGGGAGGTTACCTGAAGCTTTCTTT.

The chain employs TRBV5-1 and TRBJ2-3; D possibly matches TRBD1 or TRBD2 (6 bases each). The V gene's germline CDR1 is SGHRS and CDR2 YFSETQ. CDR3 length: 14 amino acids. V shed 9 bases and J shed 0 bases, with 14 bases lying between them. The CDR3 loop reads CATSRGPSTDTQYF. As DNA, the CDR3 is TGCGCCACCTCCCGGGGGCCTAGCACAGATACGCAGTATTTT. The whole variable domain, remainder taken from reference TRBV5-1 and TRBJ2-3, is KAGVTQTPRYLIKTRGQQVTLSCSPISGHRSVSWYQQTPGQGLQFLFEYFSETQRNKGNFPGRFSGRQFSNSRSEMNVSTLELGDSALYLCATSRGPSTDTQYFGPGTRLTVL.

Turning to this clonotype: This may stem from a read error, because a much larger clone lies one nucleotide away. The rearrangement uses TRBV7-8 and TRBJ2-5; D is ambiguous. This CDR3 spans 13 amino acids. CDR1 is SGHVS and CDR2 is FQNEAQ in the germline V gene. CDR3 loop: CVSSLEVQETQYF. The CDR3 DNA reads TGTGTCAGCAGCTTAGAGGTGCAAGAGACCCAGTACTTC.

This clonotype is a singleton in its sample. The chain is built from TRBV7-3 and TRBJ2-1, with D perhaps TRBD1 (8 bases). Germline V CDR1 and CDR2: SGHTA, FQGTGA. The length of the CDR3 is 14 residues. The V end lost 10 bases, the J end lost 0 bases, and 13 bases lay between the germline ends. The CDR3 loop is CANRGDYSYNEQFF. The CDR3 DNA reads as TGTGCCAACAGGGGGGACTACTCCTACAATGAGCAGTTCTTC.